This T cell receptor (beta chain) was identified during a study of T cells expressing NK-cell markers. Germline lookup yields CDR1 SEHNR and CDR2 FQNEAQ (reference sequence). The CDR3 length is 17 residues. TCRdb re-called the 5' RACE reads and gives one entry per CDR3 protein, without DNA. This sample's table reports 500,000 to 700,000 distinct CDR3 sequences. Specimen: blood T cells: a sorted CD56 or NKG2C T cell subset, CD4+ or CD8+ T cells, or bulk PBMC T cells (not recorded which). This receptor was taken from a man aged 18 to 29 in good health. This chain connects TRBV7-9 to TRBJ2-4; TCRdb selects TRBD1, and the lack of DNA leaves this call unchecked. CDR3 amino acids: CASSLSGGAVDKNIQYF.